This T cell receptor (beta chain) originates from a study of OX40 agonist ivuxolimab in advanced cancers. For the study at large: Patients in dose escalation had liver, melanoma, kidney or head and neck cancers.

Overall study results and limits: CD8+ T cells were the subset that, on average, had more expanded clones than CD4+. Both CD4+ and CD8+ T cell populations in blood had undergone clonal expansion by week 6 at 0.1 to 3.0 mg/kg. Some of the nonresponding patients also showed low levels of normalized T-cell clonal expansion.

TCRdb keeps only in-frame clones here, not all; method: immunoSEQ multiplex PCR. The table lists 100,000 to 120,000 clones, approximately 90% of them singletons. About this clone: Its antigen remains unidentified.

This receptor was identified in an adult with an advanced solid tumor such as melanoma, head and neck, liver or kidney cancer. Material: CD4+ or CD8+ T cells sorted from blood, obtained in a trial of the OX40 agonist ivuxolimab.

In nucleotides, the CDR3 is TGTGCCAGCAGTATAAGGGGCAAAGCTTTCTTT. It codes for CASSIRGKAFF. The V and J genes are TRBV6-5 and TRBJ1-1; D is possibly TRBD1 (5 bases). V was clipped by 5 bases and J by 9 bases, with 10 bases between them. This CDR3 has 11 amino acids. CDR1 is MNHEY and CDR2 is SVGAGI in the germline V gene.